This T cell receptor beta chain was retrieved from a study of radiation and T cells in renal cell carcinoma. Notes on the study in general: Irradiated tumors held more dominant CDR3 motifs than control tumors. In nephrectomy-only tumors, top 100 clonotypes averaged approximately 40%, versus about 54% irradiated.

The treatment: treatment-naive control, cytoreductive nephrectomy. Control tumors came from treatment-naive patients without prior radiation. Control tumors came from a handful of females and about a dozen males, aged roughly 40 to 82. Regarding this clone: What it binds is unknown.

Only in-frame clones appear in the TCRdb table, and some are missing; sequencing was by immunoSEQ multiplex PCR. The profile shows 14,000 or so clones, around 50% of them singletons. Trimming left V 5 bases short and J 3 bases short, with 12 bases between. Germline values: CDR1 MNHNY, CDR2 SVGAGI (reference sequence). The CDR3 contains 14 residues. The specimen comprised tumor tissue, sampled from a patient whose treatment was nephrectomy without radiotherapy. The receptor was derived from a man over 45 with renal cell carcinoma. The V gene is TRBV6-6, the J gene TRBJ2-3; D may be TRBD2 (7 bases). CDR3 sequence (DNA): TGTGCCAGCAGTAGGGGGGGACCGACAGATACGCAGTATTTT. Protein sequence: CASSRGGPTDTQYF.